Each of the 22 T cell receptor beta chains below was sequenced from the same sample in a study of identical twins. TCRdb re-analysed the 5' RACE reads in MiXCR, keeping a single row per CDR3 protein. The table records about 220,000 distinct CDR3 sequences, 6.5% to 8% of them present only once. The data also belong to a second study, concerning T cells expressing NK-cell markers.

Sequencing used CD8+ T cells sorted from blood. The source of these receptors is a woman between 18 and 29 years old in good health.

This clonotype showed up many times. The chain recombines TRBV27 with TRBJ2-1; TRBD2 matches at 10 bases. Germline CDR1 MNHEY, CDR2 SMNVEV (reference sequence). V lost 5 bases and J lost 0; bases outside the gene matches: 10. The CDR3 is made up of 18 amino acids. In DNA, the CDR3 is TGTGCCAGCAGTCGCCCCATAGCGGGGGGCCCCTCCTACAATGAGCAGTTCTTC. It specifies CASSRPIAGGPSYNEQFF.

This clonotype has at least ten counts. J is TRBJ2-2 and V is TRBV27, with no clear D. Trimming stripped 5 bases from V and 3 bases from J, with 7 bases between. This CDR3 has 13 residues. The germline V gene encodes CDR1 MNHEY and CDR2 SMNVEV (reference sequence). The CDR3 DNA follows: TGTGCCAGCAGTCGGGTCGACACCGGGGAGCTGTTTTTT. Protein sequence: CASSRVDTGELFF.

This clonotype was observed many times. This rearrangement joins TRBV5-1 to TRBJ2-3, with 14 positions matching TRBD2. CDR3 length: 17 residues. The V gene end was trimmed by 4 bases and the J gene end by 2 bases; junction bases not matched to a gene: 6. CDR1 is SGHRS and CDR2 is YFSETQ in the germline V gene. Here the CDR3 reads CASSPGLAGVFTDTQYF. CDR3 DNA: TGCGCCAGCAGCCCGGGACTAGCGGGAGTTTTCACAGATACGCAGTATTTT.

Ten or more counts support this clonotype. The chain carries TRBV3-1 and TRBJ2-7, with TRBD1 as a possible D gene (6 bases). Trimming removed 3 bases from V and 0 bases from J, with 12 bases in between. The CDR3 has 15 residues. From germline, CDR1 is LGHDT and CDR2 YNNKEL (reference sequence). The CDR3 region is CASSHWTASSYEQYF. The DNA for the CDR3 is TGTGCCAGCAGCCATTGGACAGCCAGCTCCTACGAGCAGTACTTC.

This clonotype was found many times. The chain employs TRBV6-2 or TRBV6-3 and TRBJ2-1, with D maybe TRBD2 (6 bases). The germline V gene has CDR1 MNHEY and CDR2 SVGEGT. This CDR3 contains 16 residues. Trimming removed 5 bases at V and 0 bases at J, with 14 bases between. CDR3 in DNA: TGTGCCAGCAGTACCCCTGGGGGGAGCTCCTACAATGAGCAGTTCTTC. Translating gives CASSTPGGSSYNEQFF.

The V gene is TRBV27, the J gene TRBJ2-5; tentatively, D is TRBD2 (6 bases). Trimming pared 3 bases from V and 2 bases from J, leaving 13 bases between. The CDR3 consists of 15 residues. Germline V CDR1 and CDR2: MNHEY, SMNVEV (reference sequence). CDR3 protein: CASSFVGGGQETQYF. CDR3 nucleotides: TGTGCCAGCAGTTTTGTAGGTGGAGGGCAAGAGACCCAGTACTTC.

CDR3: CSGANTEAFF. The CDR3 DNA reads as TGCAGCGGGGCGAACACTGAAGCTTTCTTT. J is TRBJ1-1 and V is TRBV29-1; no definite D call. V lost 7 bases and J lost 1, with 4 bases in between. This CDR3 comprises 10 residues. Germline CDR1 is SQVTM and CDR2 is ANQGSEA.

J is TRBJ1-5 and V is TRBV7-9; D gene ambiguous. The V end lost 1 base, the J end lost 4 bases, and 8 bases lay between the germline ends. Germline CDR1 reads SEHNR; CDR2 reads FQNEAQ (reference sequence). The CDR3 length is 14 residues. As DNA, the CDR3 is TGTGCCAGCAGCTTAGACACTCAAAATCAGCCCCAGCATTTT. It specifies CASSLDTQNQPQHF.

This clonotype was observed many times. The chain has TRBV6-4 and TRBJ2-4; TRBD1 agrees at 7 bases. Germline V gene sequence: CDR1 MRHNA, CDR2 SNTAGT. This CDR3 spans 16 amino acids. J was trimmed by 0 bases and V by 2 bases; bases with no gene match: 4. The CDR3 sequence: CASSDQTGKAKNIQYF. CDR3 nucleotides: TGTGCCAGCAGTGACCAGACAGGGAAAGCCAAAAACATTCAGTACTTC.

In its sample, this clonotype was seen many times. At one of its ends the junction is not consistent with the germline gene, which may arise from a read error. V usage is TRBV12-3 or TRBV12-4 and J usage is TRBJ1-2, with D possibly matching TRBD1 (5 bases). The CDR3 contains 15 residues. The CDR3 reads CASSLGTQGNYGYTF. CDR3 bases: TGTGCCAGCAGCTTAGGGACCCAGGGTAACTATGGCTACACCTTC.

This clonotype was counted at least ten times. The gene calls are TRBV12-3 or TRBV12-4 and TRBJ2-5, with TRBD1 matching 9 bases. The CDR3 contains 14 residues. Trimming removed 6 bases from V and 5 bases from J; junction bases left unmatched: 7. The CDR3 sequence: CASRPAGTGETQYF. The CDR3 DNA follows: TGTGCCAGCAGACCAGCCGGGACAGGGGAGACCCAGTACTTC.

This clonotype was seen many times. The V gene is TRBV3-1, the J gene TRBJ2-7; 10 positions agree with TRBD1. The CDR3 extends over 16 amino acids. Germline-derived CDR1 and CDR2 are LGHDT and YNNKEL (reference sequence). V was clipped by 3 bases and J by 0 bases; unmatched bases: 5. DNA of the CDR3: TGTGCCAGCAGCCATGAGGGGACAGGGGCCTCCTACGAGCAGTACTTC. Translating gives CASSHEGTGASYEQYF.

The chain carries TRBV10-2 and TRBJ2-5; 7 nucleotides align to TRBD2. This CDR3 comprises 16 residues. From germline, CDR1 is WSHSY and CDR2 SAAADI. With 7 bases clipped from V and 5 bases from J, the junction kept 16 bases outside the gene matches. The CDR3 sequence is CASNAAGGSSWETQYF. The CDR3 DNA reads as TGCGCCAGCAACGCGGCGGGCGGGAGTAGTTGGGAGACCCAGTACTTC.

V gene TRBV29-1 combines with J gene TRBJ2-1; D perhaps matches TRBD1 (6 bases). Per the germline V gene, CDR1 is SQVTM and CDR2 is ANQGSEA. The CDR3 totals 15 residues. The V end was cut by 6 bases, the J end by 5 bases, with 20 bases between. The CDR3 reads CSVIYRGTRDNEQFF. For the CDR3, the DNA is TGCAGCGTGATCTATAGGGGGACGCGAGACAATGAGCAGTTCTTC.

This clonotype was observed a handful of times. CDR3 region: CASSGTGLTDTQYF. The CDR3 DNA reads as TGTGCCAGCAGTGGAACAGGGCTCACAGATACGCAGTATTTT. V is TRBV12-3 or TRBV12-4 and J is TRBJ2-3, with a tentative D call TRBD1 (6 bases). CDR3 length: 14 amino acids. V lost 5 bases and J lost 2, with 11 bases in between.

V gene TRBV4-2 combines with J gene TRBJ2-5, with 11 nucleotides matching TRBD2. Germline loops: CDR1 LGHNA, CDR2 YNFKEQ. V shed 1 base, J shed 0 bases, and the junction held 4 bases outside the gene matches. This CDR3 comprises 17 residues. The CDR3 sequence is CASSQGLAGGDQETQYF. In DNA, the CDR3 is TGTGCCAGCAGCCAAGGGCTAGCGGGGGGCGACCAAGAGACCCAGTACTTC.

This chain connects TRBV29-1 to TRBJ2-7; D may be TRBD1 (6 bases). The CDR3 covers 12 residues. V lost 6 bases and J lost 3, with 12 bases in between. The germline CDR1 and CDR2 sequences are SQVTM and ANQGSEA. This CDR3 is CSVASDSYEQYF. In DNA, the CDR3 is TGCAGCGTCGCCTCGGACAGCTACGAGCAGTACTTC.

The sample holds many counts of this clonotype. The genes are TRBV27 and TRBJ2-7; either TRBD1 or TRBD2 may fit D (6 bases each). The CDR3 runs to 15 residues. Trimming left V 3 bases short and J 5 bases short, with 17 bases between. Germline V CDR1 and CDR2: MNHEY, SMNVEV (reference sequence). The CDR3, as DNA: TGTGCCAGCAGTTTCTTGCCGGGGGCAGTTCACGAGCAGTACTTC. It translates to CASSFLPGAVHEQYF.

Many counts were recorded for this clonotype. V and J are TRBV9 and TRBJ2-7, with 7 bases that match TRBD1. The V segment lost 3 bases and the J segment 0 bases; nucleotides outside the gene matches: 12. Germline values: CDR1 SGDLS, CDR2 YYNGEE. This CDR3 is built from 17 residues. The DNA of the CDR3 is TGTGCCAGCAGCGAGGGGATACAGGGGTCGGACTCCTACGAGCAGTACTTC. It translates to CASSEGIQGSDSYEQYF. Based on the CDR3 plus reference TRBV9 and TRBJ2-7, the full variable domain is DSGVTQTPKHLITATGQRVTLRCSPRSGDLSVYWYQQSLDQGLQFLIQYYNGEERAKGNILERFSAQQFPDLHSELNLSSLELGDSALYFCASSEGIQGSDSYEQYFGPGTRLTVT.

This clonotype was picked up many times. The J gene is TRBJ2-5, the V gene TRBV9; 10 nucleotides line up with TRBD1. The CDR3 loop spans 14 amino acids. The V gene's germline CDR1 is SGDLS and CDR2 YYNGEE. V was pared by 3 bases and J by 1 base, with 0 bases of the junction left unmatched. CDR3 region: CASSGQGAQETQYF. The CDR3 DNA sequence: TGTGCCAGCAGCGGACAGGGGGCCCAAGAGACCCAGTACTTC.

The table lists this clonotype with a few counts. The chain uses TRBV27 and TRBJ2-1; 8 nucleotides line up with TRBD2. Trimming cost V 5 bases and J 5 bases; bases outside gene matches: 5. CDR3 length equals 14 residues. In germline, CDR1 is MNHEY, CDR2 SMNVEV (reference sequence). The CDR3 DNA is TGTGCCAGCAGTGGCGGGAGGAGCAACAATGAGCAGTTCTTC. Translation: CASSGGRSNNEQFF.

The chain recombines TRBV4-1 with TRBJ1-5; D unresolved. The CDR3 totals 15 residues. Germline loops: CDR1 MGHRA, CDR2 YSYEKL. The V and J ends lost 0 bases and 5 bases respectively, with 11 bases between them. The CDR3 sequence is CASSQDLGTHQPQHF. The CDR3 nucleotides read TGCGCCAGCAGCCAAGATCTCGGAACACATCAGCCCCAGCATTTT.